This T cell receptor (beta chain) is drawn from a study of blood T cell repertoires in COVID-19. For the study at large: Whether acute or convalescent, the COVID-19 samples came from the United States, Italy and Spain.

Germline lookup yields CDR1 LGHDT and CDR2 YNNKEL (reference sequence). The CDR3 consists of 14 residues. The germline V and J ends were trimmed by 5 bases and 3 bases, with 11 bases remaining between them. In the source study's methods: By means of reference gene primer amplification, nucleated cell counts were estimated. The repertoire was sequenced with immunoSEQ multiplex PCR; TCRdb's copy has only in-frame clones and lacks some. That table gives V, J and clone size, and the DNA gave D and trimming. The table records 180,000 or so clones, 70% to 90% of them present only once. The sample consisted of peripheral blood. The sequence was obtained from a human donor with active or convalescent COVID-19. The donor label of this sample is uncertain. The chain recombines TRBV3-1 (or the pseudogene TRBV3-2) with TRBJ2-1, with no clear D. The CDR3 DNA reads TGTGCCAGCAGCAGAGATCACAGCTACAATGAGCAGTTCTTC. Amino acids: CASSRDHSYNEQFF.